This T cell receptor (beta chain) is from a study of T cell changes during pregnancy in multiple sclerosis (dated by TCRdb to the late 2010s). Regarding the study in general: The study looked at changes in the T cell repertoire across pregnancy in women with multiple sclerosis.

Based on the germline V gene, the CDR1 and CDR2 sequences are LGHNA and YNFKEQ. After removal of 4 bases from V and 7 bases from J, the junction retains 17 bases not matched to a gene. From its cysteine to its phenylalanine, the CDR3 spans 18 amino acids. The only DNA kept is the CDR3, 54 bases in frame from the first base. To prepare the library, the immunoSEQ multiplex PCR assay was applied. Held by TCRdb, this immuneACCESS table contains in-frame sequences only and omits some clones. Under half of the omission traces to an unresolved V gene where checked; the cause of the rest is unknown. This sample holds 60,000 or so clones; just under 90% were observed only once. The top ten clones comprise approximately 5% of the sample. As concerns this clone: There is no known antigen for this receptor. Base qualities are missing; no much larger clone stands one base away.

This TCR was sampled from a human donor whose cells served as feeder cells for cultures in a pregnancy study. The rearrangement combines TRBV4-2 with TRBJ1-5; 9 bases in the middle match TRBD1. Sequencing input: peripheral blood from another person, used as feeder cells. The nucleotide sequence is TGTGCCAGCAGCCTTTATGGACAGGGGACCGCCGGGATCCAGCCCCAGCATTTT. This gives the protein CASSLYGQGTAGIQPQHF.